This TCR beta chain appears in the sequencing data of a study of T cell responses to AZD1222 COVID-19 vaccine. Data came from immunoSEQ multiplex PCR; TCRdb stores just in-frame clones and leaves some out. Of about 140,000 clones in the sample, roughly 93% were seen once. V was clipped by 6 bases and J by 1 base, with 13 bases between them. The CDR3 totals 15 residues. Germline V gives CDR1 LNHDA, CDR2 SQIVND (reference sequence). The TCR sequence derives from an adult who received the AZD1222 COVID-19 vaccine. This sample comprised peripheral blood, obtained 28 days after the second AZD1222 dose. The chain has TRBV19 and TRBJ1-3, with D hard to call. The CDR3 loop reads CASSRPGRSGNTIYF. CDR3 DNA: TGTGCCAGTAGCCGACCGGGGAGATCTGGAAACACCATATATTTT. Using reference TRBV19 and TRBJ1-3 for the parts outside the CDR3, the full variable domain is DGGITQSPKYLFRKEGQNVTLSCEQNLNHDAMYWYRQDPGQGLRLIYYSQIVNDFQKGDIAEGYSVSREKKESFPLTVTSAQKNPTAFYLCASSRPGRSGNTIYFGEGSWLTVV.